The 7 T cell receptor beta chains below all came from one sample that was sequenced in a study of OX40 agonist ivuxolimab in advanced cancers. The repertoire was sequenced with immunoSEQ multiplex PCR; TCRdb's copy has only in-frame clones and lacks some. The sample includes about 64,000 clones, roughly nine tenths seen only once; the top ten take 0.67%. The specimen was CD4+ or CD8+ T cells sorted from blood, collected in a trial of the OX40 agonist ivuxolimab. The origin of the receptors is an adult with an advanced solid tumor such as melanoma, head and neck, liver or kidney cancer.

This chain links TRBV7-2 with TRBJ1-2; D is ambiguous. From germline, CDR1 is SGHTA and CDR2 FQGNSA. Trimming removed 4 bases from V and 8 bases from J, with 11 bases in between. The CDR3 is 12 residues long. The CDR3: CASSYSARGYTF. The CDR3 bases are TGTGCCAGCAGCTATTCCGCACGGGGCTACACCTTC.

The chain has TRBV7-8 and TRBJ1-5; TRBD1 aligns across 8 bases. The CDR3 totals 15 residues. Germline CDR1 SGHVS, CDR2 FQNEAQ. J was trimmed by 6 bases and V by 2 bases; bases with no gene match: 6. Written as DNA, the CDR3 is TGTGCCAGCAGCTTAACAGGGGGTTATGGTCAGCCCCAGCATTTT. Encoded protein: CASSLTGGYGQPQHF.

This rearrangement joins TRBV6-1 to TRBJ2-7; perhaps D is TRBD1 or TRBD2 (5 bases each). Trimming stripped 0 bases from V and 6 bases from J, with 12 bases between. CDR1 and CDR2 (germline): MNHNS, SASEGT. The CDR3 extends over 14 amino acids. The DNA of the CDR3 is TGTGCCAGCAGTGAAGCGGGACGGCGCTTCGAGCAGTACTTC. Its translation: CASSEAGRRFEQYF.

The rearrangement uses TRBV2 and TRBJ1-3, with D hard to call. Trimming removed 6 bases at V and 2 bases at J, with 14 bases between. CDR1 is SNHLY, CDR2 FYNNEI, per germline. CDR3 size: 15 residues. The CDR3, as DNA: TGTGCCAGCAGGGAGCTTTTTATGGCTGGAAACACCATATATTTT. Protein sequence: CASRELFMAGNTIYF.

The DNA for the CDR3 is TGTGCCAGCAGTGGTTCGACAGGGGATTACTACGAGCAGTACTTC. It translates to CASSGSTGDYYEQYF. The J gene is TRBJ2-7, the V gene TRBV2, with 8 bases aligning to TRBD1. CDR3 size: 15 residues. Germline V CDR1 and CDR2: SNHLY, FYNNEI. Trimming cost V 4 bases and J 3 bases; bases outside gene matches: 8.

The chain's CDR3 is CASSLAGLKNTGELFF. Written as DNA, the CDR3 is TGCGCCAGCAGCTTGGCGGGACTAAAGAACACCGGGGAGCTGTTTTTT. The chain is built from TRBV5-1 and TRBJ2-2, with 7 bases aligning to TRBD2. V was pared by 0 bases and J by 1 base, with 3 bases of the junction left unmatched. CDR3 length: 16 residues. Germline V gives CDR1 SGHRS, CDR2 YFSETQ. The variable domain in full, with the rest retrieved from reference TRBV5-1 and TRBJ2-2, is KAGVTQTPRYLIKTRGQQVTLSCSPISGHRSVSWYQQTPGQGLQFLFEYFSETQRNKGNFPGRFSGRQFSNSRSEMNVSTLELGDSALYLCASSLAGLKNTGELFFGEGSRLTVL.

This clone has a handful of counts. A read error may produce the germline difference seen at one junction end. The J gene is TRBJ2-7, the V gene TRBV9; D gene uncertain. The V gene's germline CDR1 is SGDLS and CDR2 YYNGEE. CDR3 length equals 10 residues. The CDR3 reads CASCSNEQYF. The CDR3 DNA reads TGTGCCAGCTGCTCCAACGAGCAGTACTTC.